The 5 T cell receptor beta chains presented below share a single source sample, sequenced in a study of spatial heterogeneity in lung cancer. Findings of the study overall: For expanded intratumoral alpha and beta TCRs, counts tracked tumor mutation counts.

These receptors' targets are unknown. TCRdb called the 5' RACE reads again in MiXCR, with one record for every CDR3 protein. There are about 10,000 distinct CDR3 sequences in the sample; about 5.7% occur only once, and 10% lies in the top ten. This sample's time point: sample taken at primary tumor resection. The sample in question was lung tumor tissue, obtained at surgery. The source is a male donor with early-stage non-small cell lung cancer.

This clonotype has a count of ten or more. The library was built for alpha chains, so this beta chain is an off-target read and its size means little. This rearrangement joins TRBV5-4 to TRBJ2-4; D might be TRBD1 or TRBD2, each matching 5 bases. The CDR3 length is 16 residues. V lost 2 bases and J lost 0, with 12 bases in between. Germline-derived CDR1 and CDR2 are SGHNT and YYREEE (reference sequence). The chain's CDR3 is CASSFRGDVAKNIQYF. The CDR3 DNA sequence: TGTGCCAGCAGCTTTCGAGGGGACGTAGCCAAAAACATTCAGTACTTC.

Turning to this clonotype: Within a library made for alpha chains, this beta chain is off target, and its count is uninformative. The CDR3 sequence is CASSLTMDTEAFF. The CDR3 bases are TGTGCCAGCAGTTTGACAATGGACACTGAAGCTTTCTTT. V usage is TRBV6-5 and J usage is TRBJ1-1; D uncertain. CDR1 MNHEY and CDR2 SVGAGI come from the germline V gene. The CDR3 is made up of 13 amino acids. Trimming shortened V by 4 bases and J by 3 bases, and 9 bases separated the two germline ends.

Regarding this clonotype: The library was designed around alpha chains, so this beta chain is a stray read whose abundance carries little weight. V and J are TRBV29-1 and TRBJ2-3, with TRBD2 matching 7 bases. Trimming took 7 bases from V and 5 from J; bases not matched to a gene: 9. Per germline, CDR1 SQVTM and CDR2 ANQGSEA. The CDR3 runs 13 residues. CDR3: CSATEGGGDTQYF. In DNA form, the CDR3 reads TGCAGCGCTACTGAGGGCGGGGGAGATACGCAGTATTTT.

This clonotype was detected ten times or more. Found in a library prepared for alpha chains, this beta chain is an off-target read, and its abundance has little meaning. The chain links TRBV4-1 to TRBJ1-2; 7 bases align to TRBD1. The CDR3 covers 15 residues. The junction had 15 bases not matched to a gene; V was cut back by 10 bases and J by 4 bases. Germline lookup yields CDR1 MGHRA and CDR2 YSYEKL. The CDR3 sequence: CATESRDRRSYGYTF. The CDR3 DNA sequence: TGCGCCACCGAAAGCCGGGACAGACGTTCCTATGGCTACACCTTC.

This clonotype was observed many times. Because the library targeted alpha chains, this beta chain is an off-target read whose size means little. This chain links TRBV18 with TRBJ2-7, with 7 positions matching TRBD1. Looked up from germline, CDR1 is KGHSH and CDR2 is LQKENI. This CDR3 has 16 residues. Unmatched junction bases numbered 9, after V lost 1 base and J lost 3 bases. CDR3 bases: TGTGCCAGCTCACCACGGCAGGGGGACACGAACTACGAGCAGTACTTC. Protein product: CASSPRQGDTNYEQYF. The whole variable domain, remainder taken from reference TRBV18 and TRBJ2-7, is NAGVMQNPRHLVRRRGQEARLRCSPMKGHSHVYWYRQLPEEGLKFMVYLQKENIIDESGMPKERFSAEFPKEGPSILRIQQVVRGDSAAYFCASSPRQGDTNYEQYFGPGTRLTVT.